This T cell receptor beta chain came from a study of T cell responses to AZD1222 COVID-19 vaccine. Sequencing was performed with immunoSEQ multiplex PCR; in TCRdb, only in-frame clones are kept and a portion is missing. The sample lists about 85,000 clones, 70% to 90% occurring once. Trimming took 3 bases from V and 0 from J, leaving 14 bases between them. Germline values: CDR1 MDHEN, CDR2 SYDVKM. The CDR3 totals 16 residues. V usage is TRBV28 and J usage is TRBJ1-1; D is undetermined. This material consisted of peripheral blood, taken on day 0 of AZD1222 vaccination. The TCR comes from an adult in good health. CDR3 sequence (DNA): TGTGCCAGCAGTTTTCTGGCCGCTGGCCTGAACACTGAAGCTTTCTTT. Its protein product is CASSFLAAGLNTEAFF.